Below, 12 T cell receptor beta chains from the same sample are listed, as sequenced in a study of T-cell reconstitution after alpha-beta-depleted transplantation in children (dated by TCRdb to the mid-2010s). The protocol used for the library was PCR. For sequencing, an Illumina HiSeq 2500 was employed. Molecular barcoding was employed in the preparation of TCR libraries, with unique molecular identifiers being used to normalize TCRbeta repertoire quantification. TCRdb reworked the public reads: Q25 trimming with fastp, MiXCR clone assembly, productive beta chains retained. A single entry per CDR3 protein holds the most common genes and DNA from its merged rows. This sample has roughly 200,000 distinct CDR3 sequences in its table, and approximately 9% of those were observed once. Approximately 6.6% of the sample belongs to the ten largest clones. This specimen consisted of PBMCs from the stem cell graft donor, obtained from the stem cell graft. The receptors come from a human donor who donated a stem cell graft to a child with acute lymphoblastic leukemia.

The gene calls are TRBV15 and TRBJ1-5; unclear D gene. This CDR3 is built from 13 residues. V was clipped by 3 bases and J by 8 bases, with 11 bases between them. The V gene's germline CDR1 is LNHNV and CDR2 YYDKDF (reference sequence). This CDR3 reads CATSRTRTEPQHF. CDR3 sequence (DNA): TGTGCCACCAGCAGGACTAGGACGGAGCCCCAGCATTTT.

This clonotype occurred a few times. This rearrangement joins TRBV29-1 to TRBJ2-7; maybe TRBD1 (6 bases). Germline V gives CDR1 SQVTM, CDR2 ANQGSEA. This CDR3 comprises 12 residues. Trimming pared 4 bases from V and 0 bases from J, leaving 7 bases between. CDR3 in DNA: TGCAGCGTTGGGGACAACTCCTACGAGCAGTACTTC. Its translation is CSVGDNSYEQYF.

Ten or more counts support this clonotype. The CDR3 DNA is TGTGCCAGCAGTCCTGGGACTAGCACAGATACGCAGTATTTT. Translating it yields CASSPGTSTDTQYF. V is TRBV12-3 or TRBV12-4 and J is TRBJ2-3; the D gene is possibly TRBD2 (6 bases). The CDR3 extends over 14 amino acids. V lost 5 bases and J 0 bases, leaving 9 bases between the germline ends.

This clonotype has a handful of counts. This chain joins TRBV10-3 and TRBJ2-7; a weak D match, TRBD2 (7 bases). Per germline, CDR1 ENHRY and CDR2 SYGVKD. The CDR3 length is 15 residues. V was shortened by 4 bases and J by 1 base, with 14 bases between the two germline ends. The CDR3 nucleotides read TGTGCCATCAGTGGCGCTAGGGGGGGATCCTACGAGCAGTACTTC. This sequence encodes CAISGARGGSYEQYF.

This clonotype was observed a handful of times. The CDR3 spells CASSLRGGAGLDQYF. The DNA of the CDR3 is TGTGCCAGCAGTTTACGTGGGGGGGCCGGTCTGGATCAGTACTTC. The rearrangement links TRBV12-3 or TRBV12-4 to TRBJ2-4, with D maybe TRBD2 (7 bases). V shed 2 bases and J shed 12 bases, with 20 bases lying between them. This CDR3 has 15 residues.

The chain carries TRBV12-3 or TRBV12-4 and TRBJ2-2, with 7 bases aligning to TRBD1. Trimming took 4 bases from V and 0 from J; bases not matched to a gene: 5. The CDR3 is 16 amino acids. In DNA, the CDR3 is TGTGCCAGCAGTTGGGGACAGCTTTCGAACACCGGGGAGCTGTTTTTT. Amino acids: CASSWGQLSNTGELFF.

This clonotype was counted only a few times. The chain is built from TRBV3-1 and TRBJ2-5, with D possibly being TRBD1 (5 bases). The CDR3 consists of 16 residues. Between the trimmed V and J ends, which lost 3 bases and 2 bases, there was a span of 16 bases. From germline, CDR1 is LGHDT and CDR2 YNNKEL (reference sequence). For the CDR3, the DNA is TGTGCCAGCAGCCATCCGAACGGCAGGGTTCAAGAGACCCAGTACTTC. Residues: CASSHPNGRVQETQYF.

As DNA, the CDR3 is TGTGCCAGTACAGTGAACACCGGGGAGCTGTTTTTT. This gives the protein CASTVNTGELFF. The chain is built from TRBV19 and TRBJ2-2, with no clear D. The CDR3 length is 12 residues. Trimming took off 7 bases at V and 1 base at J, with 4 bases between the two ends. The germline CDR1 and CDR2 sequences are LNHDA and SQIVND (reference sequence). Using reference TRBV19 and TRBJ2-2 for the parts outside the CDR3, the full variable domain is DGGITQSPKYLFRKEGQNVTLSCEQNLNHDAMYWYRQDPGQGLRLIYYSQIVNDFQKGDIAEGYSVSREKKESFPLTVTSAQKNPTAFYLCASTVNTGELFFGEGSRLTVL.

This clonotype was picked up many times. This rearrangement joins TRBV5-1 to TRBJ1-3; tentative D call: TRBD1 (6 bases). Germline CDR1 is SGHRS and CDR2 is YFSETQ. V dropped 4 bases and J dropped 5 bases, with 22 bases sitting between them. The CDR3 contains 17 residues. Written as DNA, the CDR3 is TGCGCCAGCAGCCCAGGACAGACCCCAGCTCTCCGAAACACCATATATTTT. Translated: CASSPGQTPALRNTIYF.

This clonotype was detected only a few times. V and J are TRBV30 and TRBJ1-1, with 8 bases aligning to TRBD1. CDR1 GTSNPN and CDR2 SVGIG come from the germline V gene (reference sequence). V trimming: 3 bases; J trimming: 1 base; junction bases outside the gene matches: 10. This CDR3 has 16 amino acids. In DNA, the CDR3 is TGTGCCTGGAGCGATCATACCGGGACAGGGAACACTGAAGCTTTCTTT. Its protein product is CAWSDHTGTGNTEAFF.

This clonotype appeared many times. V and J are TRBV15 and TRBJ1-3, with D uncertain. The CDR3 runs to 17 residues. Germline-derived CDR1 and CDR2 are LNHNV and YYDKDF (reference sequence). Trimming took 0 bases from V and 1 from J, leaving 13 bases between them. The CDR3 loop reads CATSRDLGRGSGNTIYF. The CDR3 DNA follows: TGTGCCACCAGCAGAGACTTGGGTCGGGGTTCTGGAAACACCATATATTTT.

Many counts were recorded for this clonotype. The chain combines TRBV2 with TRBJ2-5; D not certain. V lost 3 bases and J 2 bases, leaving 4 bases between the germline ends. Per germline, CDR1 SNHLY and CDR2 FYNNEI. The CDR3 extends over 12 amino acids. DNA for the CDR3: TGTGCCAGCAGTGACCAACAAGAGACCCAGTACTTC. Translation gives CASSDQQETQYF.